The rows below give T cell receptor beta chains drawn from one sample of a study of T cell changes during pregnancy in multiple sclerosis. Profiling relied on immunoSEQ multiplex PCR, and the TCRdb table lists in-frame clones only, not all of them. The sample holds about 130,000 clones, roughly 97% seen once. Sample: peripheral blood, taken after pregnancy. The receptors derive from a female donor with multiple sclerosis, enrolled in a pregnancy study. Each CDR3 is given with its conserved first and last residue. The D gene is left open where the match is weak. Only part of the rows carry a size: once, few, many, or a class if the clone is expanded.

v_gene	abundance	d_gene	j_gene	CDR3nt	CDR3aa
TRBV28	.	.	TRBJ1-2	TGTGCCAGCAGTTTCTCGACTGGAGGCTACACCTTC	CASSFSTGGYTF
TRBV7-2	.	.	TRBJ2-1	TGTGCCAGCAGCTCGACAGGTCTTGTTCGGCAGTTCTTC	CASSSTGLVRQFF
TRBV11-3	.	.	TRBJ2-2	TGTGCCAGCAGCTTCGCGGGCACCGGGGAGCTGTTTTTT	CASSFAGTGELFF
TRBV6-5	.	.	TRBJ2-7	TGTGCCAGCAGTTACCTCCCGACGAGGAGGTACTACGAGCAGTACTTC	CASSYLPTRRYYEQYF
TRBV7-3	.	TRBD2	TRBJ2-1	TGTGCCAGCAGCTCCTCGGGGGGCTCCTACAATGAGCAGTTCTTC	CASSSSGGSYNEQFF
TRBV9	.	TRBD1	TRBJ2-5	TGTGCCAGCAGCGCAAGGACAGGGGGCATAGAGACCCAGTACTTC	CASSARTGGIETQYF
TRBV7-9	.	.	TRBJ2-7	TGTGCCAGCAGTAAGGTGGGGACATACTACGAGCAGTACTTC	CASSKVGTYYEQYF
TRBV28	.	TRBD2	TRBJ2-2	TGTGCCAGCAGTTTTCGAGGGAGGGCCTGGACCGGGGAGCTGTTTTTT	CASSFRGRAWTGELFF
TRBV25-1	.	.	TRBJ1-2	TGTGCCAGCAGTTTGGAGGGTTTCTATGGCTACACCTTC	CASSLEGFYGYTF
TRBV7-2	.	TRBD2	TRBJ2-7	TGTGCCAGCAGGGCGGGGGGGTACGAGCAGTACTTC	CASRAGGYEQYF
TRBV6-1	once	.	TRBJ2-3	TGTGCCAGCAGTGAAGGTAGAGCCACAGATACGCAGTATTTT	CASSEGRATDTQYF
TRBV19	.	TRBD1	TRBJ2-5	TGTGCCAGTTCTCCTACAGGGGAAGAGACCCAGTACTTC	CASSPTGEETQYF
TRBV2	.	.	TRBJ1-4	TGTGCCAGCAGTGATTTCAGGGGTGCAACTAATGAAAAACTGTTTTTT	CASSDFRGATNEKLFF
TRBV29-1	.	TRBD2	TRBJ2-1	TGCAGCGTTGAGCCGGGCGGGGGATTGGCCAATGAGCAGTTCTTC	CSVEPGGGLANEQFF
TRBV16	.	.	TRBJ2-1	TGTGCCAGCAGCCAATTTGTTAACAATGAGCAGTTCTTC	CASSQFVNNEQFF
TRBV11-2	.	.	TRBJ1-1	TGTGCCAGCAGCTTATACAGGAACACTGAAGCTTTCTTT	CASSLYRNTEAFF
TRBV7-9	.	.	TRBJ2-7	TGTGCCAGCACCACCGGGGACTCGCCCTACGAGCAGTACTTC	CASTTGDSPYEQYF
TRBV4-1	.	TRBD1	TRBJ2-3	TGCGCCAGCAGCCTGACGGGCCAGGGGGCAGATACGCAGTATTTT	CASSLTGQGADTQYF
TRBV27	.	TRBD1	TRBJ1-5	TGTGCCAGCAGTCCTCAGCGGGACAGGTATGTTCAGCCCCAGCATTTT	CASSPQRDRYVQPQHF
TRBV28	.	.	TRBJ1-3	TGTGCCAGCAGTTTAGATTCTGGAGGGGCTAGCTCTGGAAACACCATATATTTT	CASSLDSGGASSGNTIYF
TRBV7-9	once	TRBD1	TRBJ1-2	TGTGCCAGCAGCTACGGGACAGGGGGGGATACCTATGGCTACACCTTC	CASSYGTGGDTYGYTF
TRBV7-9	.	.	TRBJ2-7	TGTGCCAGCAGCTTAATGGAGGCAAGTTACGAGCAGTACTTC	CASSLMEASYEQYF
TRBV19	.	.	TRBJ1-5	TGTGCCAGTAAGGACCGGGGTGGATCTCAGCCCCAGCATTTT	CASKDRGGSQPQHF
TRBV27	.	.	TRBJ1-5	TGTGCCAGCACTTCCCGTGGACAGTCCGATCAGCCCCAGCATTTT	CASTSRGQSDQPQHF
TRBV19	.	.	TRBJ2-7	TGTGCCAGTAGTCCTGCCGCGGCGAGCTCCTACGAGCAGTACTTC	CASSPAAASSYEQYF
TRBV27	.	TRBD1	TRBJ2-5	TGTGCCAGCAGTCACTACAGGGGGGCAGAGACCCAGTACTTC	CASSHYRGAETQYF
TRBV6-5	.	.	TRBJ2-3	TGTGCCAGCAGTTGGGCAGCTTACACAGATACGCAGTATTTT	CASSWAAYTDTQYF
TRBV6-6	.	.	TRBJ2-3	TGTGCCAGCACTCCACCGGGAAGGGGACTTCGGGATACGCAGTATTTT	CASTPPGRGLRDTQYF
TRBV2	.	TRBD1	TRBJ2-5	TGTGCCAGCAGACAACTTTCAGGGACAGAGCAAGAGACCCAGTACTTC	CASRQLSGTEQETQYF
TRBV5-4	.	.	TRBJ2-3	TGTGCCAGCAAAGACAAGAGTTTAGAGTATTTT	CASKDKSLEYF
TRBV28	once	.	TRBJ1-5	TGTGCCAGCAGTTTATTAGGGGTCGGTCAGCCCCAGCATTTT	CASSLLGVGQPQHF
TRBV15	.	TRBD1	TRBJ1-5	TGTGCCACCAGCAGAGATTATACAGGGACAGGCCAAAATCAGCCCCAGCATTTT	CATSRDYTGTGQNQPQHF
TRBV5-4	once	.	TRBJ2-7	TGCGCCAGCAGCCCCGGGACTTTTTACGAGCAGTACTTC	CASSPGTFYEQYF
TRBV7-8	.	TRBD2	TRBJ2-1	TGTGCCAGCAGCCCAGTGAGCGGGAGGGGACTCGGGAATGAGCAGTTCTTC	CASSPVSGRGLGNEQFF
TRBV11-3	.	TRBD2	TRBJ2-3	TGTGCCAGCAGCTTGGGGACTAGCGGGGCAACAGATACGCAGTATTTT	CASSLGTSGATDTQYF
TRBV29-1	.	TRBD1	TRBJ1-5	TGCAGCGTTGGGGCAGGGGGTCAGCCCCAGCATTTT	CSVGAGGQPQHF
TRBV29-1	.	.	TRBJ1-2	TGCAGCGTTGGCAGGACAGCCGATCCTAACTATGGCTACACCTTC	CSVGRTADPNYGYTF
TRBV6-5	once	TRBD1	TRBJ2-1	TGTGCCAGCAGTTACGGGACAGGGGAGTTCTTC	CASSYGTGEFF
TRBV7-9	.	.	TRBJ1-4	TGTGCCAGCAGCTTCAATAATGAAAAACTGTTTTTT	CASSFNNEKLFF
TRBV7-9	.	.	TRBJ2-3	TGTGCCAGCAGCTTAGTTGGAGACCAGATATCAGATACGCAGTATTTT	CASSLVGDQISDTQYF
TRBV7-2	.	TRBD1	TRBJ2-7	TGTGCCAGCAGCCAGACAGACAGGGGCTACGAGCAGTACTTC	CASSQTDRGYEQYF
TRBV5-6	.	TRBD2	TRBJ2-7	TGTGCCAGCAGCTTGGGCCTAGCGGGAGACTACGAGCAGTACTTC	CASSLGLAGDYEQYF
TRBV28	.	.	TRBJ2-7	TGTGCCAGCAGTTTCCCCCCTCTCGAGCAGTACTTC	CASSFPPLEQYF
TRBV28	.	.	TRBJ1-2	TGTGCCAGCAGTTTCCTACTCTATGGCTACACCTTC	CASSFLLYGYTF
TRBV11-2	.	.	TRBJ1-2	TGTGCCAGCAGCACAGCGGGGTCAGGGATCGGCTACACCTTC	CASSTAGSGIGYTF
TRBV15	once	TRBD1	TRBJ1-4	TGTGCCACCAGCAGGGGACAGGTTAATGAAAAACTGTTTTTT	CATSRGQVNEKLFF
TRBV2	.	.	TRBJ2-1	TGTGCCAGAGGAGGGAGTAATATTAGAAATGAGCAGTTCTTC	CARGGSNIRNEQFF
TRBV28	.	TRBD1	TRBJ2-3	TGTGCCAGCAGTTCTTACCCTGGGACAGTCACAGATACGCAGTATTTT	CASSSYPGTVTDTQYF
TRBV19	once	.	TRBJ2-6	TGTGCCAGTAGGGGGGCCGGGGTCGCCAACGTCCTGACTTTC	CASRGAGVANVLTF
TRBV5-1	.	TRBD1	TRBJ2-7	TGCGCCAGCAGCTTGGGGGGGACAGGGTTCTTGGAGGAGCAGTACTTC	CASSLGGTGFLEEQYF
TRBV6-1	.	.	TRBJ2-1	TGTGCCAGCAGTGAATTGACAGCTACCTACAATGAGCAGTTCTTC	CASSELTATYNEQFF
TRBV28	.	TRBD2	TRBJ2-1	TGTGCCAGCAGTTCCCCTATAGCGGGAGGGCTGCGCAATGAGCAGTTCTTC	CASSSPIAGGLRNEQFF
TRBV5-4	.	.	TRBJ1-1	TGTGCCAGCAGCTTCCGGGGGGGGGAAGCTTTCTTT	CASSFRGGEAFF
TRBV28	.	.	TRBJ2-3	TGTGCCAGCAGTTTTCTGGGAGTCGGTACGCAGTATTTT	CASSFLGVGTQYF
TRBV7-9	.	TRBD2	TRBJ2-1	TGTGCCAGCAGCCCTACAACTAGCGGGAGACAGTTCTTC	CASSPTTSGRQFF
TRBV6-5	.	.	TRBJ1-5	TGTGCCAGCAGTTACTCGTTACGTTCTATGCGTCAGCCCCAGCATTTT	CASSYSLRSMRQPQHF